This TCR beta chain was obtained from a study of T cells in tuberculosis. Regarding the study as a whole: GMM-specific TCRs were nearer to active tuberculosis alpha repertoires, suggesting expansion. A GMM-specific repertoire classifier reached roughly 90% accuracy, AUROC approximately 0.9. The TCR-beta difference was not significant; alpha differences partly reflected length.

To note about this clone: Its cognate antigen is unknown.

Unsorted cryopreserved PBMC were sequenced, averaging approximately 100,000 T cells per clinical donor. The assay was immunoSEQ multiplex PCR, and TCRdb's table has in-frame clones only and misses some. Of some 31,000 clones listed, 91% are singletons. The TCR sequence derives from a donor aged 5 to 30 with latent tuberculosis or without tuberculosis infection. Sequenced material: PBMCs.

The CDR3 region is CASSETTTVRYEQYF. For the CDR3, the DNA is TGCGCCAGCAGCGAAACGACTACCGTACGCTACGAGCAGTACTTC. The gene calls are TRBV5-1 and TRBJ2-7; TRBD2 might be the D (5 bases). This CDR3 region has 15 residues. V lost 4 bases to trimming and J lost 3 bases, with 17 bases between them. Germline loops: CDR1 SGHRS, CDR2 YFSETQ.